The 14 T cell receptor beta chains presented below share a single source sample, sequenced in a study of pediatric ulcerative colitis. Profiling relied on immunoSEQ multiplex PCR, and the TCRdb table lists in-frame clones only, not all of them. The sample shows tens of thousands of clones, about 71% of them seen only once. Rectal tissue came from one to two pinch biopsies taken at colonoscopy. Sequencing input: gut tissue. Source of these receptors: a boy between 10 and 17 years old with severe ulcerative colitis.

This chain uses TRBV5-1 with TRBJ1-1; perhaps TRBD1 as D (5 bases). The germline CDR1 and CDR2 sequences are SGHRS and YFSETQ. Trimming stripped 2 bases from V and 0 bases from J, with 14 bases between. The length of the CDR3 is 16 residues. The CDR3 nucleotides are TGCGCCAGCAGCTTTCAGCGGGGGTCAATGAACACTGAAGCTTTCTTT. Residues: CASSFQRGSMNTEAFF.

The chain couples TRBV5-1 to TRBJ1-1; D is unresolved. The length of the CDR3 is 13 residues. The V and J ends lost 2 bases and 1 base respectively, with 6 bases between them. Looked up from germline, CDR1 is SGHRS and CDR2 is YFSETQ. Here the CDR3 DNA reads TGCGCCAGCAGCTTAACAGAGAACACTGAAGCTTTCTTT. Its protein product is CASSLTENTEAFF.

In this sample, this clone turned up once. CDR3 residues: CASRASRETGELFF. DNA of the CDR3: TGTGCCAGCAGAGCCTCTAGAGAGACCGGGGAGCTGTTTTTT. The chain joins TRBV6-5 to TRBJ2-2; no reliable D call. V was trimmed by 6 bases and J by 5 bases, leaving 13 bases between them. This CDR3 has 14 residues. The germline gives CDR1 MNHEY, CDR2 SVGAGI.

This sequence joins TRBV4-3 and TRBJ2-1; TRBD1 matches at 8 bases. After removal of 4 bases from V and 10 bases from J, the junction contained 9 bases not matched to a gene. The CDR3 loop spans 14 amino acids. Germline values: CDR1 LGHNA, CDR2 YSLEER. The CDR3 DNA is TGCGCCAGCAGCCGCACCGGACAGGGAAGAGAGCAGTTCTTC. Translating it yields CASSRTGQGREQFF.

Details on this clone: Other DNA sequences in the sample encode the same CDR3. The gene calls are TRBV5-1 and TRBJ2-3; perhaps TRBD2 as D (5 bases). With 4 bases removed from V and 0 bases from J, the gap between germline ends came to 15 bases. The CDR3 covers 16 residues. CDR1 and CDR2 (germline): SGHRS, YFSETQ. For the CDR3, the DNA is TGCGCCAGCAGCCCGCCAACTAGTGAAAGCACAGATACGCAGTATTTT. Residues: CASSPPTSESTDTQYF.

This chain joins TRBV20-1 and TRBJ1-1, with unresolved D. This CDR3 contains 10 residues. The germline CDR1 and CDR2 sequences are DFQATT and SNEGSKA (reference sequence). Trimming took 8 bases from V and 6 from J, leaving 10 bases between them. For the CDR3, the DNA is TGCAGTCCTCTCGGGCCTGAAGCTTTCTTT. Its translation is CSPLGPEAFF.

This clone was observed once. This chain joins TRBV11-2 and TRBJ1-2; D gene unclear. Trimming cost V 4 bases and J 13 bases, with 19 bases left between them. This CDR3 spans 13 amino acids. Germline CDR1 SGHAT, CDR2 FQNNGV. Written as DNA, the CDR3 is TGTGCCAGCAGCTACTCTAACCAGATCTCATCCACCTTC. Its protein is CASSYSNQISSTF.

The gene calls are TRBV6-1 and TRBJ2-1, with 11 bases fitting TRBD2. J lost 6 bases, V lost 5 bases, and 0 bases had no gene match. The CDR3 runs 13 residues. The V gene's germline CDR1 is MNHNS and CDR2 SASEGT. In DNA form, the CDR3 reads TGTGCCAGCAGTCTAGCGGGGGGCAATGAGCAGTTCTTC. Translation gives CASSLAGGNEQFF.

This chain connects TRBV7-3 to TRBJ2-2; D ambiguous. Germline V gene sequence: CDR1 SGHTA, CDR2 FQGTGA. This CDR3 is built from 12 residues. The V and J ends lost 6 bases and 6 bases respectively, with 8 bases between them. The CDR3 sequence is CASRSSSGELFF. CDR3 sequence (DNA): TGTGCCAGCAGATCAAGTTCCGGGGAGCTGTTTTTT.

J is TRBJ2-3 and V is TRBV11-1; D not certain. The CDR3 runs to 14 residues. Per germline, CDR1 SGHAT and CDR2 FQDESV (reference sequence). Trimming shortened V by 9 bases and J by 3 bases, and 16 bases separated the two germline ends. CDR3 nucleotides: TGTGCCAGTCCCGATGTGTTGAGGACAGATACGCAGTATTTT. Translated, it gives CASPDVLRTDTQYF.

The V call is TRBV7-9, the J call TRBJ2-7, with D maybe TRBD2 (5 bases). From germline, CDR1 is SEHNR and CDR2 FQNEAQ (reference sequence). The CDR3 is 12 residues long. V was clipped by 5 bases and J by 7 bases, with 12 bases between them. The CDR3 region has the DNA TGTGCCAGCAGCCCGGGAAAGGGTGAGCAGTACTTC. This encodes CASSPGKGEQYF.

The chain uses TRBV7-2 and TRBJ1-6, with D unresolved. CDR3 length: 13 residues. Germline lookup yields CDR1 SGHTA and CDR2 FQGNSA. Trimming pared 3 bases from V and 8 bases from J, leaving 8 bases between. This chain's CDR3 is CASSLYLDSPLHF. For the CDR3, the DNA is TGTGCCAGCAGCTTGTACTTGGATTCACCCCTCCACTTT.

Only a few counts were recorded for this clone. V and J are TRBV5-1 and TRBJ1-6; 7 bases agree with TRBD1. This CDR3 has 16 amino acids. Germline V lookup: CDR1 SGHRS, CDR2 YFSETQ. With 2 bases clipped from V and 7 bases from J, the junction kept 9 bases outside the gene matches. DNA for the CDR3: TGCGCCAGCAGCTTAACTGTTGACAGGGTCAATTCACCCCTCCACTTT. This encodes CASSLTVDRVNSPLHF. The complete variable domain, with remaining parts taken from reference TRBV5-1 and TRBJ1-6, reads KAGVTQTPRYLIKTRGQQVTLSCSPISGHRSVSWYQQTPGQGLQFLFEYFSETQRNKGNFPGRFSGRQFSNSRSEMNVSTLELGDSALYLCASSLTVDRVNSPLHFGNGTRLTVT.

The genes are TRBV6-5 and TRBJ1-5, with 7 bases matching TRBD1. V dropped 9 bases and J dropped 4; count of bases not matched to a gene: 9. The CDR3 has 14 amino acids. CDR1 is MNHEY and CDR2 is SVGAGI in the germline V gene. The CDR3 nucleotides read TGTGCCAGTTCTCCGGGACAGATAAATCAGCCCCAGCATTTT. This gives the protein CASSPGQINQPQHF.